These T cell receptor beta chains were read from a single sample in a study of blood T cell repertoires in COVID-19. The repertoire was sequenced with immunoSEQ multiplex PCR; TCRdb's copy has only in-frame clones and lacks some. The table includes about 250,000 clones, about 89% detected once. The sequenced sample consisted of peripheral blood. These receptors were taken from a woman in her sixties who had recovered from COVID-19. Each CDR3 is given without its conserved first and last residue. A clone size is listed for some rows: how often the clone was seen (once, few, many), or a class if it is expanded.

v_gene	j_gene	abundance	CDR3aa
TRBV18	TRBJ2-3	.	ASSPARSHGHTDTQY
TRBV6-1	TRBJ1-6	.	ASSDRLPGLGSPLH
TRBV28	TRBJ1-1	once	ASSLGLEAF
TRBV9	TRBJ2-3	.	ASSANWGGAGDTQY
TRBV4-2	TRBJ1-2	.	ASSPQRNTAYGYT
TRBV6-6	TRBJ2-2	.	ASIRQGAGGELF
TRBV4-1	TRBJ2-4	.	ASSHIITGQKNIQY
TRBV19	TRBJ1-1	.	ASSIGTGSEAF
TRBV19	TRBJ2-7	.	ASSIDRGYEQY
TRBV27	TRBJ1-1	.	ASSLFGGLEAF
TRBV12-5	TRBJ2-5	.	ASGPGQADGETQY
TRBV7-3	TRBJ1-6	.	ASSRRGSGSVPNSPLH
TRBV20-1	TRBJ1-2	.	SAYDNYGYT
TRBV5-1	TRBJ2-1	.	ASSLGRTSGGDNEQF
TRBV3-1/TRBV3-2	TRBJ2-5	.	ASSQESLGGRTKTQY
TRBV5-1	TRBJ2-2	.	ASSIQGGGTGELF
TRBV4-3	TRBJ2-2	.	ASSQHGQGAPVDTGELF
TRBV4-2	TRBJ1-4	.	ASSPTGEAGNEKLF
TRBV5-8	TRBJ1-1	.	ASKLSGTGTEAF
TRBV7-6	TRBJ1-1	.	ASSFGTGTKGTEAF
TRBV7-2	TRBJ2-7	.	ASSLAGIYEQY
TRBV7-9	TRBJ1-5	once	ASSLGREPNQPQH
TRBV7-2	TRBJ1-1	.	ASSLWLATEAF
TRBV4-2	TRBJ1-4	.	ASSQGGEELF